The rows below give T cell receptor beta chains drawn from one sample of a study of blood T cells in healthy people across ages. One entry per CDR3 protein, called by TCRdb with MiXCR from the 5' RACE reads. Here the sample spans hundreds of thousands of distinct CDR3 sequences, around 50% being singletons. Sequences were obtained from blood. These TCRs come from an elderly man in good health. Each CDR3 is given with its conserved first and last residue. Each record gives: clone size, J gene, D gene, V gene, CDR3 protein, CDR3 DNA. A D gene is named only where the DNA matches it firmly. Size values are once, few and many counts, or a class for expanded clones, and some rows have none.

-,TRBJ1-4,TRBD1,TRBV12-3/TRBV12-4,CASKPWDRDEKLFF,TGTGCCAGCAAGCCCTGGGACAGGGACGAAAAACTGTTTTTT
-,TRBJ2-3,-,TRBV12-3/TRBV12-4,CASFLGRKGADTQYF,TGTGCCAGCTTCCTGGGTAGGAAGGGAGCAGATACGCAGTATTTT
few,TRBJ2-3,TRBD2,TRBV6-6,CASSSLAGGGTQYF,TGTGCCAGCAGTTCACTAGCGGGAGGGGGTACGCAGTATTTT
few,TRBJ2-1,-,TRBV25-1,CASSALANEQFF,TGTGCCAGCAGTGCGCTAGCGAATGAGCAGTTCTTC
-,TRBJ2-5,TRBD1,TRBV20-1,CSGVPWGQGQETQYF,TGCAGTGGCGTCCCTTGGGGACAGGGTCAAGAGACCCAGTACTTC
-,TRBJ2-7,TRBD1,TRBV2,CASSMGQRDYEQYF,TGTGCCAGCAGTATGGGACAGAGGGATTACGAGCAGTACTTC
once,TRBJ2-7,TRBD2,TRBV7-2,CASSLSASGRSYEQYF,TGTGCCAGCAGCTTATCGGCTAGCGGGAGGTCCTACGAGCAGTACTTC
-,TRBJ2-7,-,TRBV28,CASWDGTYEQYF,TGTGCCAGCTGGGACGGAACCTACGAGCAGTACTTC
-,TRBJ2-6,-,TRBV2,CASNNEPSGANVLTF,TGTGCCAGCAACAACGAGCCCTCTGGGGCCAACGTCCTGACTTTC
few,TRBJ2-7,-,TRBV29-1,CSVGRQYEQYF,TGCAGCGTTGGGCGACAATACGAGCAGTACTTC
many,TRBJ2-3,-,TRBV12-3/TRBV12-4,CASSLIGSTDTQYF,TGTGCCAGCAGTTTAATAGGGAGCACAGATACGCAGTATTTT
-,TRBJ1-2,-,TRBV7-9,CASRSTGRDYGYTF,TGTGCCAGCAGATCCACGGGACGAGACTATGGCTACACCTTC
-,TRBJ2-1,-,TRBV6-1,CASRKGGAGSDNEQFF,TGTGCCAGCCGGAAAGGTGGGGCGGGGTCAGACAATGAGCAGTTCTTC
-,TRBJ2-1,TRBD2,TRBV5-4,CASSPRLAGQYNERFF,TGTGCCAGCAGCCCTCGTCTAGCGGGACAGTACAATGAGCGGTTCTTC
-,TRBJ2-3,TRBD2,TRBV20-1,CSARFSGGRSTDTQYF,TGCAGTGCTAGGTTTAGCGGGGGGAGATCCACAGATACGCAGTATTTT
-,TRBJ2-2,-,TRBV28,CASRSQPRTGTTGELFF,TGTGCCAGCAGGAGCCAACCCCGAACAGGGACCACCGGGGAGCTGTTTTTT
few,TRBJ2-5,-,TRBV21-1,CASSNWDQETQYF,TGTGCCAGCAGCAATTGGGACCAAGAGACCCAGTACTTC
-,TRBJ2-7,-,TRBV6-1,CASSPTPTVSSYNEQYF,TGTGCCAGCAGCCCCACACCCACAGTGAGCTCCTACAATGAGCAGTACTTC
-,TRBJ2-5,TRBD2,TRBV7-2,CASSLALRESEQYF,TGTGCCAGCAGCTTAGCTCTGCGGGAGAGTGAGCAGTACTTC
-,TRBJ2-1,TRBD2,TRBV5-1,CASSLSSTSGRGNEQFF,TGCGCCAGCAGCTTGTCTTCCACTAGCGGGAGAGGTAATGAGCAGTTCTTC
-,TRBJ2-7,-,TRBV24-1,CATSDPPGAEQYF,TGTGCCACCAGTGACCCCCCAGGGGCCGAGCAGTACTTC
few,TRBJ2-3,-,TRBV2,CASSVEVDTQYF,TGTGCCAGCAGTGTCGAGGTGGATACGCAGTATTTT
few,TRBJ2-1,-,TRBV10-3,CAITQGPSSADEQFF,TGTGCCATCACCCAGGGCCCGAGTTCTGCGGATGAGCAGTTCTTC
-,TRBJ1-1,TRBD1,TRBV5-4,CASSREQGARTEAFF,TGTGCCAGCAGCCGGGAACAGGGGGCGCGTACTGAAGCTTTCTTT
-,TRBJ2-7,TRBD1,TRBV10-3,CAIREGQGTYEQYF,TGTGCCATCAGGGAGGGACAGGGGACCTACGAGCAGTACTTC
few,TRBJ1-4,TRBD1,TRBV5-1,CASSRQGDEKLFF,TGCGCCAGCAGCCGCCAGGGGGATGAAAAACTGTTTTTT
-,TRBJ1-4,TRBD1,TRBV9,CASSPGGGNEKLFF,TGTGCCAGCAGCCCAGGGGGGGGTAATGAAAAACTGTTTTTT
-,TRBJ2-1,TRBD2,TRBV28,CASSFIGGFGTSMRRNEQFF,TGTGCCAGCAGTTTTATCGGCGGTTTTGGGACTAGTATGAGGAGGAATGAGCAGTTCTTC
-,TRBJ1-3,-,TRBV10-3,CAISEPSGNTIYF,TGTGCCATCAGTGAGCCCTCTGGAAACACCATATATTTT
-,TRBJ2-1,-,TRBV14,CASSQGGPGVDLYNEQFF,TGTGCCAGCAGCCAAGGGGGTCCGGGCGTAGACCTCTACAATGAGCAGTTCTTC
-,TRBJ2-7,-,TRBV11-3,CASTKFRSSYNEQYF,TGTGCCAGCACCAAATTTCGGAGCTCCTACAATGAGCAGTACTTC
-,TRBJ1-6,-,TRBV7-3,CASSLRGVQRGSSYNSPLHF,TGTGCCAGCAGCTTAAGAGGCGTGCAGAGAGGGAGCTCCTATAATTCACCCCTCCACTTT
-,TRBJ2-1,-,TRBV25-1,CASSEGWASSYNEQFF,TGTGCCAGCAGTGAAGGATGGGCGAGCTCCTACAATGAGCAGTTCTTC
-,TRBJ2-3,TRBD1,TRBV12-3/TRBV12-4,CASSLILPPSGGWADTQYF,TGTGCCAGCAGTTTAATATTGCCCCCATCAGGGGGTTGGGCAGATACGCAGTATTTT
-,TRBJ1-6,-,TRBV28,CASTSGGSLSSYNSPLHF,TGTGCCAGCACTAGTGGAGGCTCCCTTAGCTCCTATAATTCACCCCTCCACTTT
-,TRBJ2-7,TRBD2,TRBV12-3/TRBV12-4,CASRWGLAGFNEQYF,TGTGCCAGCAGGTGGGGACTAGCGGGATTCAATGAGCAGTACTTC
few,TRBJ2-5,-,TRBV25-1,CASSVRDGETQYF,TGTGCCAGCAGTGTCCGGGATGGAGAGACCCAGTACTTC
once,TRBJ2-4,-,TRBV30,CAWRGQNIQYF,TGTGCCTGGAGGGGACAAAACATTCAGTACTTC
-,TRBJ2-7,-,TRBV11-3,CASSLGPDREQYF,TGTGCCAGCAGCTTAGGACCGGACCGCGAGCAGTACTTC
-,TRBJ2-4,TRBD1,TRBV7-9,CASSQTGAAETKNIQYF,TGTGCCAGCAGCCAGACAGGGGCCGCCGAGACGAAAAACATTCAGTACTTC
-,TRBJ2-7,TRBD2,TRBV12-3/TRBV12-4,CASSPTSIASGRAYEQYF,TGTGCCAGCAGTCCTACGTCCATTGCTAGCGGGAGGGCGTATGAGCAGTACTTC
once,TRBJ2-4,-,TRBV15,CATSSRILAKNIQYF,TGTGCCACCAGCAGTAGAATTCTAGCCAAAAACATTCAGTACTTC
-,TRBJ2-6,-,TRBV20-1,CSAFSTGSGANVLTF,TGCAGTGCCTTCTCGACGGGCTCTGGGGCCAACGTCCTGACTTTC
many,TRBJ2-3,-,TRBV20-1,CSASPLVANTDTQYF,TGCAGTGCTAGCCCGTTGGTAGCAAACACAGATACGCAGTATTTT
-,TRBJ2-1,-,TRBV28,CASSDRWGAQFF,TGTGCCAGCAGCGACCGGTGGGGTGCTCAGTTCTTC
few,TRBJ2-4,-,TRBV7-2,CATSQGPNLWAQYF,TGTGCCACATCTCAAGGACCCAACTTGTGGGCCCAGTACTTC
few,TRBJ2-3,-,TRBV7-3,CASSIIAVVNTDTQYF,TGTGCCAGCAGCATAATAGCAGTTGTTAACACAGATACGCAGTATTTT
-,TRBJ2-4,TRBD2,TRBV28,CASSSGLADLAKNIQYF,TGTGCCAGCAGTTCGGGACTAGCGGACTTAGCCAAAAACATTCAGTACTTC
-,TRBJ2-1,-,TRBV12-3/TRBV12-4,CASRDGLESSYNEQFF,TGTGCCAGCAGGGACGGACTGGAGAGCTCCTACAATGAGCAGTTCTTC
once,TRBJ2-3,TRBD2,TRBV7-9,CASSASTTSGDLDTQYF,TGTGCCAGCAGCGCCTCGACGACTAGCGGTGATTTAGATACGCAGTATTTT